The 23 T cell receptor beta chains presented below share a single source sample, sequenced in a study of blood T cell repertoires in COVID-19. This table comes from immunoSEQ multiplex PCR, and its TCRdb copy is limited to in-frame clones, with some not included. The sample contains about 240,000 clones, roughly four fifths of which appear only once. Source material: peripheral blood. These receptors came from a woman in her sixties with active or convalescent COVID-19.

This clone was recorded a few times. The chain employs TRBV6-1 and TRBJ1-1, with TRBD1 as a possible D gene (6 bases). CDR1 MNHNS and CDR2 SASEGT come from the germline V gene. The length of the CDR3 is 15 residues. Deletions cut 1 base from V and 4 bases from J, with 13 bases between. The CDR3, as DNA: TGTGCCAGCAGTGAAGAACCGAGGGGGAGCACTGAAGCTTTCTTT. Translating it yields CASSEEPRGSTEAFF.

This sequence joins TRBV29-1 and TRBJ2-4; D might be TRBD2 (6 bases). V lost 0 bases, J lost 4 bases, and 13 bases lay in between. This CDR3 has 15 residues. The germline gives CDR1 SQVTM, CDR2 ANQGSEA. This CDR3 is CSVEDRGGVKNIQYF. CDR3 bases: TGCAGCGTTGAAGATCGAGGAGGGGTGAAAAACATTCAGTACTTC.

This chain joins TRBV16 and TRBJ1-4; unclear D gene. CDR1 is KGHSY and CDR2 is FQNENV in the germline V gene. The CDR3 length is 13 residues. V lost 0 bases and J 7 bases, leaving 6 bases between the germline ends. The CDR3 bases are TGTGCCAGCAGCCAATCCCGGGGTGAAAAACTGTTTTTT. It is translated as CASSQSRGEKLFF.

The chain is built from TRBV12-5 and TRBJ2-5; 10 bases are a match to TRBD2. Germline V gives CDR1 LGHNT, CDR2 FRNRAP. This CDR3 is built from 14 residues. V lost 4 bases and J lost 6; bases outside the gene matches: 5. The CDR3 region is CASGSSGGGQTQYF. CDR3 nucleotides: TGTGCTAGTGGTTCTAGCGGGGGAGGGCAGACCCAGTACTTC.

As for this clone: This could be a read error, since a much larger clone is one nucleotide away. This sequence joins TRBV12-3 or TRBV12-4 and TRBJ2-2; D not certain. The CDR3 runs 12 residues. Trimming removed 2 bases from V and 6 bases from J, with 4 bases in between. This CDR3 is CASSLRAGELFF. The CDR3 DNA reads as TGTGCCAGCAGTTTACGGGCCGGGGAGCTGTTTTTT.

This chain joins TRBV6-6 and TRBJ2-2; TRBD1 agrees at 8 bases. Looked up from germline, CDR1 is MNHNY and CDR2 is SVGAGI (reference sequence). V gave up 7 bases and J gave up 4 bases; unmatched junction bases: 8. This CDR3 comprises 15 residues. Here the CDR3 DNA reads TGTGCCAGCAACCTGGGACAGGCCGGCACCGGGGAGCTGTTTTTT. Amino acids: CASNLGQAGTGELFF.

V and J are TRBV30 and TRBJ2-1; 8 positions agree with TRBD2. The germline CDR1 and CDR2 sequences are GTSNPN and SVGIG (reference sequence). The CDR3 has 13 amino acids. The trim removed 3 bases at V and 7 bases at J, leaving 5 bases unmatched. The CDR3 DNA reads TGTGCCTGGAGAAGCGGGGGTAGGAATGAGCAGTTCTTC. Translation gives CAWRSGGRNEQFF.

The rearrangement uses TRBV18 and TRBJ2-1, with 8 bases that match TRBD1. This CDR3 spans 16 amino acids. CDR1 is KGHSH, CDR2 LQKENI, per germline. V lost 0 bases, J lost 6 bases, and 7 bases stayed unmatched. The CDR3 sequence: CASSPPDRGVGNEQFF. Written as DNA, the CDR3 is TGTGCCAGCTCACCACCTGACAGGGGAGTGGGCAATGAGCAGTTCTTC. The full variable domain, with the rest looked up from reference TRBV18 and TRBJ2-1, is NAGVMQNPRHLVRRRGQEARLRCSPMKGHSHVYWYRQLPEEGLKFMVYLQKENIIDESGMPKERFSAEFPKEGPSILRIQQVVRGDSAAYFCASSPPDRGVGNEQFFGPGTRLTVL.

The J gene is TRBJ2-4, the V gene TRBV6-2 or TRBV6-3; D perhaps matches TRBD2 (6 bases). The ends were cut back, 4 bases at V and 0 bases at J, with 10 bases in the middle. Germline loops: CDR1 MNHEY, CDR2 SVGEGT. The CDR3 extends over 15 amino acids. The CDR3, as DNA: TGTGCCAGCAGTTCCCCGGGGGTAGCCAAAAACATTCAGTACTTC. Protein: CASSSPGVAKNIQYF.

The chain has TRBV5-1 and TRBJ2-2, with 7 positions matching TRBD1. The junction had 3 bases not matched to a gene; V was cut back by 4 bases and J by 3 bases. Germline CDR1 and CDR2: SGHRS and YFSETQ. The CDR3 consists of 14 residues. CDR3 nucleotides: TGCGCCAGCAGCCTAGGGGGCGACACCGGGGAGCTGTTTTTT. Protein product: CASSLGGDTGELFF.

This chain links TRBV2 with TRBJ1-2, with D possibly being TRBD1 (6 bases). CDR3 length: 14 amino acids. Germline loops: CDR1 SNHLY, CDR2 FYNNEI. V was cut by 8 bases and J by 5 bases, with 18 bases left in between. Here the CDR3 DNA reads TGTGCCAGCCTTCATCCCAGGGGAAGTTATGGCTACACCTTC. This encodes CASLHPRGSYGYTF.

The chain joins TRBV7-2 to TRBJ2-6, with a weak D call TRBD1 (6 bases). This CDR3 is 15 amino acids long. The V end was cut by 4 bases, the J end by 4 bases, with 11 bases between. Germline CDR1 is SGHTA and CDR2 is FQGNSA. CDR3 protein: CASSSGQRGANVLTF. The CDR3 nucleotides are TGTGCCAGCAGCTCAGGACAGCGCGGGGCCAACGTCCTGACTTTC.

This chain links TRBV6-6 with TRBJ2-5; tentatively, D is TRBD1 (6 bases). V was pared by 6 bases and J by 2 bases, with 13 bases between. CDR3 length: 14 residues. Germline V gene sequence: CDR1 MNHNY, CDR2 SVGAGI (reference sequence). As DNA, the CDR3 is TGTGCCAGCAGGCCGGGACAACCACAAGAGACCCAGTACTTC. The encoded protein is CASRPGQPQETQYF.

J is TRBJ1-4 and V is TRBV11-2; TRBD1 is a possible D gene (5 bases). V lost 1 base, J lost 6 bases, and 6 bases lay in between. The CDR3 length is 13 residues. CDR1 and CDR2 from the germline V gene are SGHAT and FQNNGV. CDR3 amino acids: CASSLGGDEKLFF. CDR3 coding DNA: TGTGCCAGCAGCTTAGGGGGGGATGAAAAACTGTTTTTT.

This clone was recorded only once. V is TRBV12-5 and J is TRBJ1-1, with D unresolved. V shed 4 bases and J shed 4 bases, with 4 bases lying between them. CDR1 is LGHNT, CDR2 FRNRAP, per germline. The CDR3 runs 11 residues. This CDR3 is CASGYSTEAFF. In DNA form, the CDR3 reads TGTGCTAGTGGTTACAGCACTGAAGCTTTCTTT.

This chain joins TRBV2 and TRBJ1-1; D is possibly TRBD1 (5 bases). Germline CDR1 reads SNHLY; CDR2 reads FYNNEI. Trimming cost V 7 bases and J 4 bases, with 13 bases left between them. There are 13 residues in the CDR3. CDR3 sequence (DNA): TGTGCCAGCAAATTACAGGAGTCCACTGAAGCTTTCTTT. Translation: CASKLQESTEAFF.

This clone was found a few times. The J gene is TRBJ1-4, the V gene TRBV28; 7 bases line up with TRBD1. The germline CDR1 and CDR2 sequences are MDHEN and SYDVKM. There are 14 residues in the CDR3. V trimming: 6 bases; J trimming: 10 bases; junction bases outside the gene matches: 11. CDR3 amino acids: CASRPTGSGLKLFF. CDR3 in DNA: TGTGCCAGCAGGCCGACAGGGAGCGGACTAAAACTGTTTTTT. The variable domain in full, with the rest retrieved from reference TRBV28 and TRBJ1-4, is DVKVTQSSRYLVKRTGEKVFLECVQDMDHENMFWYRQDPGLGLRLIYFSYDVKMKEKGDIPEGYSVSREKKERFSLILESASTNQTSMYLCASRPTGSGLKLFFGSGTQLSVL.

This clone was observed a handful of times. The chain employs TRBV10-3 and TRBJ1-6, with a tentative D call TRBD1 (5 bases). Germline lookup yields CDR1 ENHRY and CDR2 SYGVKD. The CDR3 totals 17 residues. V dropped 2 bases and J dropped 7 bases, with 18 bases sitting between them. CDR3 loop: CAISEGGGFERNSPLHF. The CDR3 region has the DNA TGTGCCATCAGTGAGGGGGGGGGTTTTGAGCGGAATTCACCCCTCCACTTT.

The gene calls are TRBV7-2 and TRBJ2-7; the D gene is possibly TRBD2 (6 bases). The CDR3 sequence is 13 residues long. CDR1 and CDR2 (germline): SGHTA, FQGNSA. V dropped 5 bases and J dropped 2 bases, with 10 bases sitting between them. This CDR3 reads CASSTREPYEQYF. For the CDR3, the DNA is TGTGCCAGCAGCACCCGGGAGCCCTACGAGCAGTACTTC.

This rearrangement joins TRBV19 to TRBJ2-3, with 13 bases identical to TRBD2. The CDR3 is 16 amino acids. Germline V lookup: CDR1 LNHDA, CDR2 SQIVND (reference sequence). The ends lost 6 bases at V and 4 bases at J; junction bases unmatched: 7. The DNA of the CDR3 is TGTGCCAGTAGCCTCCCACTAGCGGGGGGGTCAGATACGCAGTATTTT. Translating it yields CASSLPLAGGSDTQYF.

V is TRBV4-2 and J is TRBJ2-3, with D tentatively TRBD2 (6 bases). The CDR3 has 14 amino acids. Germline-derived CDR1 and CDR2 are LGHNA and YNFKEQ. V lost 1 base and J lost 6, with 11 bases in between. CDR3 sequence: CASSQGLVTDTQYF. CDR3 DNA sequence: TGTGCCAGCAGCCAAGGACTAGTTACGGATACGCAGTATTTT.

The V and J genes are TRBV30 and TRBJ1-2, with D uncertain. CDR1 is GTSNPN, CDR2 SVGIG, per germline (reference sequence). V was shortened by 1 base and J by 0 bases, with 6 bases between the two germline ends. The CDR3 is made up of 13 amino acids. CDR3 in DNA: TGTGCCTGGAGTGAGGGAGCTAACTATGGCTACACCTTC. Translating gives CAWSEGANYGYTF. Based on the CDR3 plus reference TRBV30 and TRBJ1-2, the full variable domain is SQTIHQWPATLVQPVGSPLSLECTVEGTSNPNLYWYRQAAGRGLQLLFYSVGIGQISSEVPQNLSASRPQDRQFILSSKKLLLSDSGFYLCAWSEGANYGYTFGSGTRLTVV.

The rearrangement joins TRBV6-2 or TRBV6-3 to TRBJ2-5; 9 bases line up with TRBD2. This CDR3 spans 15 amino acids. The junction had 4 bases not matched to a gene; V was cut back by 4 bases and J by 1 base. Germline V gene sequence: CDR1 MNHEY, CDR2 SVGEGT. The CDR3 sequence is CASSLAGVFQETQYF. Written as DNA, the CDR3 is TGTGCCAGCAGTTTAGCGGGGGTTTTCCAAGAGACCCAGTACTTC.